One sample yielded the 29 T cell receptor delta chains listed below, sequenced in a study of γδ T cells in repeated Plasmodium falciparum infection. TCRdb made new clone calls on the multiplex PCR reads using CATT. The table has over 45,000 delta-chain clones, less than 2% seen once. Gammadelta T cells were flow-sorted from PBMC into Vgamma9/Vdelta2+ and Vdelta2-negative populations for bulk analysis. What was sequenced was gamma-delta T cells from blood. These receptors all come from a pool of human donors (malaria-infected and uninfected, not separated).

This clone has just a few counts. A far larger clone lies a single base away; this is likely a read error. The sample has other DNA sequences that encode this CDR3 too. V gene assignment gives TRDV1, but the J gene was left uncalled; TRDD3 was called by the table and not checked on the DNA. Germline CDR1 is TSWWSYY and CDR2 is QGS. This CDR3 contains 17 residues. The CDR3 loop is CALGIIWGIRYTDKLIF. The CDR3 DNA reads TGTGCTCTTGGAATTATCTGGGGGATACGTTACACCGATAAACTAATCTTT.

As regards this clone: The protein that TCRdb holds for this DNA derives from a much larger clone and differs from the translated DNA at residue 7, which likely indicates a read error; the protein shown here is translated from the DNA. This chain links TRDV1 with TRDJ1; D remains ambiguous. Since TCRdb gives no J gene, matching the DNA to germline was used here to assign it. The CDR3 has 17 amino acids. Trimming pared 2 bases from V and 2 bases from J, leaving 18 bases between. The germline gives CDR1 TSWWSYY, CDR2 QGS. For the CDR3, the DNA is TGTGCTCTTGGGGAAAGGAGGGGCGAGCCCAGGACCGATAAACTCATCTTT. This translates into CALGERRGEPRTDKLIF.

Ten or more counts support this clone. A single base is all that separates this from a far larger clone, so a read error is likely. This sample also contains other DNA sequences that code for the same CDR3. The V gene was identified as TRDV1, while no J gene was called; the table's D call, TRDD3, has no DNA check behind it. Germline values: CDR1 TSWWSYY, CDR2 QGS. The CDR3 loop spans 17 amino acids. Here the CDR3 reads CALGGIGGDLYTDKLIF. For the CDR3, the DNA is TGTGCTCTTGGGGGAATAGGGGGGGATCTGTACACCGATAAACTCATCTTC.

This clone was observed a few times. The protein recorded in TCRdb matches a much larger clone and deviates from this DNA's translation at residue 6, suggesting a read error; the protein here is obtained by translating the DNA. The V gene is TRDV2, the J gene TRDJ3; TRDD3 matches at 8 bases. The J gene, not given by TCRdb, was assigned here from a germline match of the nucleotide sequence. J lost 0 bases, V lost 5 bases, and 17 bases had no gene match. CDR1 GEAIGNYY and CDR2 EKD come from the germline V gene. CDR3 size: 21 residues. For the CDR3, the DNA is TGTGCCTGTGCGGCCTCCCGAAGTACTGGGGGTCGCTCCTGGGACACCCGACAGATGTTTTTC. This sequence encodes CACAASRSTGGRSWDTRQMFF.

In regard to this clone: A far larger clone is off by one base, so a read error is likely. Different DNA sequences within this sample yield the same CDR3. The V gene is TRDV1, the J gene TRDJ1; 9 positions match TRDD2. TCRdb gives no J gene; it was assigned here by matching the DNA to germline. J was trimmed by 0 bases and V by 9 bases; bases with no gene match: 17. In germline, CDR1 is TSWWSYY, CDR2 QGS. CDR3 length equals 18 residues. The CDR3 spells CALGNLPTKSTYTDKLIF. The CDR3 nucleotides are TGTGCTCTCGGGAACCTTCCTACGAAGTCTACGTACACCGATAAACTCATCTTT.

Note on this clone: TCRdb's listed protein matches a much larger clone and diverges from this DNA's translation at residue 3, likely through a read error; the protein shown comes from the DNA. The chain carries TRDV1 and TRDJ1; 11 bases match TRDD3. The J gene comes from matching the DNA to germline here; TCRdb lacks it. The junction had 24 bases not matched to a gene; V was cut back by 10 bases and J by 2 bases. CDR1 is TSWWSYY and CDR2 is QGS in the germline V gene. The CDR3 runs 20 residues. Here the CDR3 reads CAPGDPHVGYWGIRTDKLIF. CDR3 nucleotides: TGTGCTCCTGGAGACCCCCACGTCGGGTACTGGGGGATAAGAACCGATAAACTCATCTTT.

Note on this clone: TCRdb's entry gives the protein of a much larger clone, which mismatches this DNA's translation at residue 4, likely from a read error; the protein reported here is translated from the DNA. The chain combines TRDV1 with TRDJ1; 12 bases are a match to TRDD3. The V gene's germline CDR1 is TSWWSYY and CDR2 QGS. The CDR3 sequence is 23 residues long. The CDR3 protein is CALVEPLPSSHYWGILYTDKLIF. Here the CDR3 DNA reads TGTGCTCTTGTGGAACCCCTCCCTTCTTCCCATTACTGGGGGATACTGTACACCGATAAACTCATCTTT.

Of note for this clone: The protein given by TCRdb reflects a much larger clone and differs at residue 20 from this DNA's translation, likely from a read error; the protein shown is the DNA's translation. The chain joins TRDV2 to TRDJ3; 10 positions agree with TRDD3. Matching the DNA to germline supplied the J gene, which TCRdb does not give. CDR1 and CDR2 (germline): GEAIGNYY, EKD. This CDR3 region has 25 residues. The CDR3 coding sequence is TGTGCCTGTGACACCGGAGTTTCCGACACATACTGGGGGATCCGACATTCCTGGGACGCCCGACAGATGTTTTTC. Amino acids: CACDTGVSDTYWGIRHSWDARQMFF.

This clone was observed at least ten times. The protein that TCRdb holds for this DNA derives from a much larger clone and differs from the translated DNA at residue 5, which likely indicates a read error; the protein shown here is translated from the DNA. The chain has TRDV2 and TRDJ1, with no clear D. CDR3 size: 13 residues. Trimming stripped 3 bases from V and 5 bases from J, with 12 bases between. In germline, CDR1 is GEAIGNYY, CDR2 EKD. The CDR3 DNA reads TGTGCCTGTGACGCCTTACTAGGGGATAAACTCATCTTT. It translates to CACDALLGDKLIF.

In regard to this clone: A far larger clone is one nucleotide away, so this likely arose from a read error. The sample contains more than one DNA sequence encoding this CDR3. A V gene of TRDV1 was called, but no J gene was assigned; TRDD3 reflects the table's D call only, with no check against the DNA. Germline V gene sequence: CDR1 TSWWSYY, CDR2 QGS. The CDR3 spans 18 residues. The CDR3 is CALGDFPLLGRGGDKLIF. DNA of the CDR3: TGTGCTCTTGGGGACTTTCCCCTCCTTGGCCGCGGGGGCGATAAGCTCATCTTT.

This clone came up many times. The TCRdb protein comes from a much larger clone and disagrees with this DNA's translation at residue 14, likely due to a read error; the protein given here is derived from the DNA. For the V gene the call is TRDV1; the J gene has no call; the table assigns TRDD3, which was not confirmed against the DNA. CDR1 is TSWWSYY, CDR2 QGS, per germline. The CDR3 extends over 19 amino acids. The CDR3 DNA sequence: TGTGCTCTTGGGGAGAGTCCTCGTACTGGGGGATGTAACGCCGATAAACCCATCTTT. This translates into CALGESPRTGGCNADKPIF.

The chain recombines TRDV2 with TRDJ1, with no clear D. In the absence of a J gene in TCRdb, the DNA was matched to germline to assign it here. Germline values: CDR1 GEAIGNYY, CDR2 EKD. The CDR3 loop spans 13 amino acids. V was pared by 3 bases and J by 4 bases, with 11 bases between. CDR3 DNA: TGTGCCTGTGACTCAATTTCCGACGATAAACTCATCTTT. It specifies CACDSISDDKLIF.

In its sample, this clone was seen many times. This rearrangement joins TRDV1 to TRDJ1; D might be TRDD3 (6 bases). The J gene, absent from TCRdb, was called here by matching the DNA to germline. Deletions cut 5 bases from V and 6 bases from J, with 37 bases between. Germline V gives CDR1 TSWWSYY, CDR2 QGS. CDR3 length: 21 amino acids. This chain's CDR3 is CALGPRRPRLRRLGGAYKLIF. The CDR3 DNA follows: TGTGCTCTTGGGCCCAGGCGGCCTCGACTCCGGCGACTGGGAGGTGCCTATAAACTCATCTTT.

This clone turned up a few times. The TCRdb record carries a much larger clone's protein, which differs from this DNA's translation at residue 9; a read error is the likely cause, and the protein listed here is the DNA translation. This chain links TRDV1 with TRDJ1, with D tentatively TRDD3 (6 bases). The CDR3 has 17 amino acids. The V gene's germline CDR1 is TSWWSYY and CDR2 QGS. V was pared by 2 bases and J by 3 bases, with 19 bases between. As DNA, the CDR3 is TGTGCTCTTGGGGAAAGAGGGGGACATAGGAAGGCCGATAAACTCATCTTT. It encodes CALGERGGHRKADKLIF.

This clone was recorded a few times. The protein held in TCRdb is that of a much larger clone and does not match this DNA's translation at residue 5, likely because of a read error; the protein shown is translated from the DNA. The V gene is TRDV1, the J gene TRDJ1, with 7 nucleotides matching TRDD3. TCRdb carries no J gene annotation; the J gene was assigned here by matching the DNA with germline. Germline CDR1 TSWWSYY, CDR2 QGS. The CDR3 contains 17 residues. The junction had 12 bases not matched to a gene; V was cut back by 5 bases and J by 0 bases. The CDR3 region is CALGPHELGAYTDKLIF. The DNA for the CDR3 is TGTGCTCTTGGGCCACACGAGCTGGGGGCCTACACCGATAAACTCATCTTT.

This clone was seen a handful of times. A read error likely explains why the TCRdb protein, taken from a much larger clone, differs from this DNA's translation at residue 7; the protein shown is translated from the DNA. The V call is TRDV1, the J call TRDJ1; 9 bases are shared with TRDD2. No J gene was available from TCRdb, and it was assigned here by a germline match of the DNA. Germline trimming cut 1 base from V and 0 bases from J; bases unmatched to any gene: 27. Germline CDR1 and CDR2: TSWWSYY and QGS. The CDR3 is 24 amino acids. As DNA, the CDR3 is TGTGCTCTTGGGGAACCACGGCCTTCCTTCCTACGACCCTCTGGGGGCCCGTACACCGATAAACTCATCTTT. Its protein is CALGEPRPSFLRPSGGPYTDKLIF.

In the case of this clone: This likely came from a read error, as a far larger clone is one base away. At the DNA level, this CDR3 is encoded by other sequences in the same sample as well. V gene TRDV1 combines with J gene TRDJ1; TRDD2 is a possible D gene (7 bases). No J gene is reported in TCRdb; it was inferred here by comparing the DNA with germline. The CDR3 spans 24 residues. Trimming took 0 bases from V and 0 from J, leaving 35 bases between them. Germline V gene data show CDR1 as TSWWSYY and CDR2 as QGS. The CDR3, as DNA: TGTGCTCTTGGGGAACTCGGTTTCCTACTTCCTAGACGATTCCTGGGGCGAAACACCGATAAACTCATCTTT. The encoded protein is CALGELGFLLPRRFLGRNTDKLIF.

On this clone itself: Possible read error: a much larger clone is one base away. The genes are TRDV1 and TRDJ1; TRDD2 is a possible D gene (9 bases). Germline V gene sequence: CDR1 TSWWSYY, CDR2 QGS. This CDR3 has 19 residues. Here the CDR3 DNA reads TGTGCTCTTGTACCCCTTCCTACCTTGGGGGATCTTGGGACCGATAAACTCATCTTC. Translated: CALVPLPTLGDLGTDKLIF.

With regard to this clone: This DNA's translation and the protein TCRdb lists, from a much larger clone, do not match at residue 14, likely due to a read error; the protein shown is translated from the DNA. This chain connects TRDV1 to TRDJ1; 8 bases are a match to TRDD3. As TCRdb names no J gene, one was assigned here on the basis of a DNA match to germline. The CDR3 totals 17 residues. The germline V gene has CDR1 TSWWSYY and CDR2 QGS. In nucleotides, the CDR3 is TGTGCTCTCTACCTGGGGGACCCAAACCACTACACCGATATACTCATCTTT. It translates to CALYLGDPNHYTDILIF.

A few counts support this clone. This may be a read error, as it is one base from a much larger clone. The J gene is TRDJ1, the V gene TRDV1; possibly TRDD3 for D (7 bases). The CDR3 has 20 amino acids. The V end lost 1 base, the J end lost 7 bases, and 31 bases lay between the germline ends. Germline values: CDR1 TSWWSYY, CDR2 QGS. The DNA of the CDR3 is TGTGCTCTTGGGGAACATAGCTCCTACGGGCCACTGGGGATAAAAGTTAAACTCATCTTT. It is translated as CALGEHSSYGPLGIKVKLIF.

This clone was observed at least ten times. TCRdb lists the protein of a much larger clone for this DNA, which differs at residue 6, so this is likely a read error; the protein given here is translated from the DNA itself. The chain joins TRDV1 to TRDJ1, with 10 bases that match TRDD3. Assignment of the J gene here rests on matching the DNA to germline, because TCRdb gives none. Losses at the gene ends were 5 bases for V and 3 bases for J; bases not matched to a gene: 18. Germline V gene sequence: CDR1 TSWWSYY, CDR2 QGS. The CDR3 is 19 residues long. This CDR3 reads CALGPWRGGIRYSADKLIF. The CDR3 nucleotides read TGTGCTCTTGGGCCCTGGCGAGGGGGGATACGCTACTCCGCCGATAAACTCATCTTT.

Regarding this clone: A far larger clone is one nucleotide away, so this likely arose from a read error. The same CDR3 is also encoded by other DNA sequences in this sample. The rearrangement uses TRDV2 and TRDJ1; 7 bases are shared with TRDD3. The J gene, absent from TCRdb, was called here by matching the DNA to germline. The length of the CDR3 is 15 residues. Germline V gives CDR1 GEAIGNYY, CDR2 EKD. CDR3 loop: CACDLLGGYTDKLIF. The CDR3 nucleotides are TGTGCCTGTGACCTCCTGGGGGGCTACACTGATAAACTCATCTTT.

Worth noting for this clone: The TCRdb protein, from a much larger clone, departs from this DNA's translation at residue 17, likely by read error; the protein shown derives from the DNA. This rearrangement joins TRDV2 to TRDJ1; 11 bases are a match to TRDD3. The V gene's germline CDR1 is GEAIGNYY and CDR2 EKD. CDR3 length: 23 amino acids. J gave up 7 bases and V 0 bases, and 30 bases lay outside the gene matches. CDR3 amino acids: CACDTAPARGVGDTTYPPGKLIF. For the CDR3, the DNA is TGTGCCTGTGACACCGCCCCGGCACGTGGAGTGGGGGATACGACCTACCCACCTGGTAAACTCATCTTT.

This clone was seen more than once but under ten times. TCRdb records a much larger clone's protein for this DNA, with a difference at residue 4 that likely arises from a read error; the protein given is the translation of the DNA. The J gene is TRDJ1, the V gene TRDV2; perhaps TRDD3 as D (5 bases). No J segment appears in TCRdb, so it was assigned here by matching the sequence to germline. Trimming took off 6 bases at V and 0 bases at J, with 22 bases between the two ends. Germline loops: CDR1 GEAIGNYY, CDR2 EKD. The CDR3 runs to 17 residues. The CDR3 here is CACNSLQAGGHTDKLIF. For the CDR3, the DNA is TGTGCCTGTAACTCCCTGCAAGCGGGGGGGCACACCGATAAACTCATCTTT.

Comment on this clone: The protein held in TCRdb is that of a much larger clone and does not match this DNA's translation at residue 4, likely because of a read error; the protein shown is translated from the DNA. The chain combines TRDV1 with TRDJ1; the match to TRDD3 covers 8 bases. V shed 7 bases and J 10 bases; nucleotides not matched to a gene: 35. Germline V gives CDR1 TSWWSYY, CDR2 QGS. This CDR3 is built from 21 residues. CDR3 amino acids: CALVVETHSNNYDWGFTRLIF. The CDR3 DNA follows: TGTGCTCTTGTGGTGGAGACCCATTCCAACAATTACGACTGGGGGTTCACGCGACTCATCTTT.

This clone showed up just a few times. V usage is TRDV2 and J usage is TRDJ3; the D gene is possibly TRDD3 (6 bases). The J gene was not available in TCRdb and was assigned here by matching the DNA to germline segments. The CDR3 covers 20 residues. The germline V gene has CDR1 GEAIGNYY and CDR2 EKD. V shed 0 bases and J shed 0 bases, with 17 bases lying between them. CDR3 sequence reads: CACDTGGDPHSSWDTRQMFF. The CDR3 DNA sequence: TGTGCCTGTGACACCGGAGGGGATCCCCATAGCTCCTGGGACACCCGACAGATGTTTTTC.

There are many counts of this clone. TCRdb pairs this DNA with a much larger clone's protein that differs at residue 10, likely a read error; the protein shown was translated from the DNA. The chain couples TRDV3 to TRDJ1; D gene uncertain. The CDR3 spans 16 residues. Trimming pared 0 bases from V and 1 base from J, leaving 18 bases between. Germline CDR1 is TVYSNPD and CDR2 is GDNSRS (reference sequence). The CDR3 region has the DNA TGTGCCTTTAGGCACCTATCCTGGCAGTGCACCGATAAACTCATCTTT. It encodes CAFRHLSWQCTDKLIF.

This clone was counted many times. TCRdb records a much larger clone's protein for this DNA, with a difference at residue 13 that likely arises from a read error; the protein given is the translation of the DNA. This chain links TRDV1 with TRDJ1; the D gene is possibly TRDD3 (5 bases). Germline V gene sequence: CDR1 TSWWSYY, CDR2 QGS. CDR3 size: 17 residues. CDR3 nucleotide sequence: TGTGCTCTTGGGCGCCGACGGGGGCTGTTATACACCGGTAAACTCATCTTT. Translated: CALGRRRGLLYTGKLIF.

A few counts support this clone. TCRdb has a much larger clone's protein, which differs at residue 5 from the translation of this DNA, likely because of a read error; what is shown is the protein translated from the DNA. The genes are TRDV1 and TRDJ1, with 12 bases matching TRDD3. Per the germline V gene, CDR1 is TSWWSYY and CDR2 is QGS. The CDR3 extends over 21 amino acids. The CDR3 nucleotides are TGTGCTCTTGGGAAACTACCTACCCGTACTGGGGGATACCGCATGGGCGATAAACTCATCTTT. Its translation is CALGKLPTRTGGYRMGDKLIF.